One and the same sample provided the 14 T cell receptor beta chains below, sequenced in a study of T-cell memory formation after mild COVID-19. TCRdb re-called the 5' RACE reads through MiXCR, storing one row per CDR3 protein. The sample shows 85,000 to 130,000 distinct CDR3 sequences, over 15% of them seen only once. Sample: PBMCs or a T cell subset sorted from them (not recorded which). The receptors come from an adult woman who had mild COVID-19 (a few samples of this study predate the infection). Cell type and time point are not known.

This clonotype showed up just a few times. This sequence joins TRBV7-8 and TRBJ2-3, with 8 bases lining up with TRBD2. The length of the CDR3 is 18 residues. J lost 6 bases, V lost 3 bases, and 17 bases had no gene match. Germline V lookup: CDR1 SGHVS, CDR2 FQNEAQ. CDR3 sequence: CASSFVRRGEAISDTQYF. The CDR3, as DNA: TGTGCCAGCAGCTTCGTCCGGCGGGGGGAGGCGATCAGTGATACGCAGTATTTT.

This clonotype was observed many times. V is TRBV29-1 and J is TRBJ2-5; D call uncertain. The V end was cut by 6 bases, the J end by 1 base, with 12 bases between. The CDR3 consists of 13 residues. Germline CDR1 reads SQVTM; CDR2 reads ANQGSEA. The CDR3: CSVLPGTQETQYF. The CDR3 nucleotides are TGCAGCGTACTGCCGGGCACCCAAGAGACCCAGTACTTC.

This clonotype was counted many times. This chain links TRBV29-1 with TRBJ2-7; D is uncertain. V was shortened by 0 bases and J by 6 bases, with 9 bases between the two germline ends. The length of the CDR3 is 12 residues. CDR1 SQVTM and CDR2 ANQGSEA come from the germline V gene. The CDR3 reads CSVEDSRSEQYF. CDR3 sequence (DNA): TGCAGCGTTGAAGATTCTAGGTCCGAGCAGTACTTC.

The V call is TRBV7-3, the J call TRBJ2-7, with 8 nucleotides matching TRBD2. Germline V gene sequence: CDR1 SGHTA, CDR2 FQGTGA. J gave up 4 bases and V 2 bases, and 4 bases lay outside the gene matches. The CDR3 contains 14 residues. CDR3 coding DNA: TGTGCCAGCAGCTTAGCGGGAGGAGAGTACGAGCAGTACTTC. It codes for CASSLAGGEYEQYF. Full variable domain (missing parts from reference TRBV7-3 and TRBJ2-7): GAGVSQTPSNKVTEKGKYVELRCDPISGHTALYWYRQSLGQGPEFLIYFQGTGAADDSGLPNDRFFAVRPEGSVSTLKIQRTERGDSAVYLCASSLAGGEYEQYFGPGTRLTVT.

This chain connects TRBV7-9 to TRBJ2-5; no definite D call. This CDR3 region has 16 residues. Trimming took off 4 bases at V and 2 bases at J, with 17 bases between the two ends. CDR1 is SEHNR and CDR2 is FQNEAQ in the germline V gene (reference sequence). CDR3 in amino acids: CASSSTRSRIQETQYF. CDR3 DNA sequence: TGTGCCAGCAGCTCCACCCGAAGCCGGATTCAAGAGACCCAGTACTTC.

This clonotype has a handful of counts. This sequence joins TRBV6-5 and TRBJ1-1; D unresolved. The ends were cut back, 2 bases at V and 0 bases at J, with 7 bases in the middle. The germline gives CDR1 MNHEY, CDR2 SVGAGI. This CDR3 has 14 amino acids. The CDR3 region has the DNA TGTGCCAGCAGTTACGGGGTTATGAACACTGAAGCTTTCTTT. Translation gives CASSYGVMNTEAFF.

The CDR3 DNA is TGCAGTGCTAGAGATATTATATCGGGGGTTCGGAGCTATGGCTACACCTTC. It is translated as CSARDIISGVRSYGYTF. The chain combines TRBV20-1 with TRBJ1-2; perhaps TRBD1 as D (5 bases). The CDR3 covers 17 residues. Trimming took off 0 bases at V and 4 bases at J, with 21 bases between the two ends. Germline V gene sequence: CDR1 DFQATT, CDR2 SNEGSKA (reference sequence).

This clonotype has a count of ten or more. The chain carries TRBV20-1 and TRBJ2-1, with a tentative D call TRBD1 (5 bases). CDR3 length: 13 amino acids. In germline, CDR1 is DFQATT, CDR2 SNEGSKA (reference sequence). Trimming pared 7 bases from V and 8 bases from J, leaving 18 bases between. CDR3 in DNA: TGCAGTGTTAACGGGCAGGGATTGCATGAGCAGTTCTTC. It encodes CSVNGQGLHEQFF.

The chain couples TRBV7-9 to TRBJ1-1; 7 bases align to TRBD1. This CDR3 region has 14 residues. Germline CDR1 reads SEHNR; CDR2 reads FQNEAQ (reference sequence). V shed 6 bases, J shed 1 base, and the junction held 5 bases outside the gene matches. Written as DNA, the CDR3 is TGTGCCAGCAGGTCACAGGGGCCGAACACTGAAGCTTTCTTT. Amino acid sequence: CASRSQGPNTEAFF.

This chain uses TRBV7-9 with TRBJ1-2; the D gene is possibly TRBD1 (5 bases). The CDR3 runs 16 residues. V shed 1 base and J shed 4 bases, with 16 bases lying between them. Germline V gives CDR1 SEHNR, CDR2 FQNEAQ (reference sequence). CDR3 protein: CASSLDPDGGSYGYTF. CDR3 coding DNA: TGTGCCAGCAGCTTAGACCCGGACGGGGGGAGCTATGGCTACACCTTC.

This clonotype was seen ten or more times. This sequence joins TRBV7-9 and TRBJ2-1, with D perhaps matching TRBD2 (6 bases). The germline CDR1 and CDR2 sequences are SEHNR and FQNEAQ (reference sequence). The germline V and J ends were trimmed by 3 bases and 6 bases, with 15 bases remaining between them. This CDR3 comprises 15 residues. CDR3 nucleotide sequence: TGTGCCAGCAGCTTCGCGTGGGACTCTGGCAATGAGCAGTTCTTC. Protein sequence: CASSFAWDSGNEQFF.

The chain carries TRBV7-2 and TRBJ2-7, with a possible D match to TRBD1 (6 bases). V shed 5 bases and J shed 0 bases, with 14 bases lying between them. The length of the CDR3 is 15 residues. Per germline, CDR1 SGHTA and CDR2 FQGNSA. The CDR3 spells CASSPRGRSSYEQYF. CDR3 DNA: TGTGCCAGCAGCCCCAGGGGAAGGAGCTCCTACGAGCAGTACTTC.

This clonotype was seen more than once but under ten times. This chain links TRBV4-3 with TRBJ2-7, with a weak D call TRBD1 (6 bases). CDR1 and CDR2 from the germline V gene are LGHNA and YSLEER. There are 15 residues in the CDR3. V was clipped by 3 bases and J by 2 bases, with 14 bases between them. The CDR3 region is CASSHDRGGPYEQYF. Here the CDR3 DNA reads TGCGCCAGCAGCCACGACCGTGGGGGCCCCTACGAGCAGTACTTC.

The chain combines TRBV19 with TRBJ2-1; TRBD2 matches at 9 bases. V lost 7 bases to trimming and J lost 8 bases; unmatched junction nucleotides: 15. CDR1 is LNHDA and CDR2 is SQIVND in the germline V gene (reference sequence). This CDR3 comprises 16 residues. The CDR3 sequence is CASKGSGRWGEDEQFF. As DNA, the CDR3 is TGTGCCAGTAAAGGGAGCGGGAGGTGGGGAGAGGATGAGCAGTTCTTC.